A single sample gave rise to the 31 T cell receptor beta chains below, sequenced in a study of human T cells and chemical hapten exposure. One entry per CDR3 protein, called by TCRdb with MiXCR from the RACE reads. The sample holds under 300,000 distinct CDR3 sequences; 7.5% to 9% are singletons and the top ten take more than 0.95%. Time point: pre-sensitization, week 0. Documented treatment: therapeutic diphenylcyclopropenone sensitization with weekly scalp DPC. The source was whole blood, collected in connection with sensitization to the hapten diphenylcyclopropenone (DPC). Source of these receptors: a man in his late teens or twenties with alopecia areata. Some clones in this sample may be carry-over from other donors' samples.

J is TRBJ1-1 and V is TRBV20-1; D is perhaps TRBD1 (5 bases). V lost 1 base, J lost 3 bases, and 12 bases lay in between. CDR1 is DFQATT, CDR2 SNEGSKA, per germline (reference sequence). This CDR3 spans 14 amino acids. The CDR3 DNA reads as TGCAGTGCTAGAGTCTCGGGGGGTTACACTGAAGCTTTCTTT. It codes for CSARVSGGYTEAFF.

This rearrangement joins TRBV6-5 to TRBJ2-7; the match to TRBD2 covers 7 bases. After removal of 6 bases from V and 2 bases from J, the junction contained 4 bases not matched to a gene. The CDR3 consists of 13 residues. CDR1 MNHEY and CDR2 SVGAGI come from the germline V gene. The CDR3 spells CASRERGPYEQYF. In DNA form, the CDR3 reads TGTGCCAGCAGAGAGCGGGGACCCTACGAGCAGTACTTC.

Points on this clonotype: Likely a read error: the CDR3 ends without its conserved phenylalanine or tryptophan. The chain has TRBV7-9 and TRBJ2-1, with 12 bases that match TRBD2. The germline V gene has CDR1 SEHNR and CDR2 FQNEAQ (reference sequence). The CDR3 has 15 amino acids. The V segment lost 4 bases and the J segment 6 bases; nucleotides outside the gene matches: 4. The CDR3 loop is CASSSTSGGGNEQFS. CDR3 in DNA: TGTGCCAGCAGCTCGACTAGCGGGGGAGGCAATGAGCAGTTCTCC.

This clonotype was detected only a few times. The chain has TRBV9 and TRBJ2-2; weak D call: TRBD2 (6 bases). The germline gives CDR1 SGDLS, CDR2 YYNGEE. There are 14 residues in the CDR3. V was trimmed by 0 bases and J by 3 bases, leaving 6 bases between them. This chain's CDR3 is CASSVAGDTGELFF. CDR3 nucleotides: TGTGCCAGCAGCGTAGCGGGGGACACCGGGGAGCTGTTTTTT.

This clonotype was counted between two and nine times. The rearrangement links TRBV20-1 to TRBJ2-6; TRBD1 matches at 10 bases. This CDR3 has 15 residues. Germline V gives CDR1 DFQATT, CDR2 SNEGSKA (reference sequence). J was trimmed by 4 bases and V by 6 bases; bases with no gene match: 6. The DNA for the CDR3 is TGCAGTGCGCCCGACAGGGGGCTAGGGGCCAACGTCCTGACTTTC. Residues: CSAPDRGLGANVLTF.

V usage is TRBV5-1 and J usage is TRBJ1-5; tentatively, D is TRBD1 (6 bases). Germline V CDR1 and CDR2: SGHRS, YFSETQ. V gave up 4 bases and J gave up 6 bases, with 14 bases separating them. The CDR3 is 14 residues long. CDR3 sequence (DNA): TGCGCCAGCAGCCTGGAGGGGGGCAGTCAGCCCCAGCATTTT. Residues: CASSLEGGSQPQHF.

This clonotype was seen ten or more times. The chain is built from TRBV12-3 or TRBV12-4 and TRBJ2-5; TRBD1 is a possible D gene (5 bases). The CDR3 runs to 13 residues. V dropped 6 bases and J dropped 2 bases, with 10 bases sitting between them. Written as DNA, the CDR3 is TGTGCCAGCAGCAGCGACAGTCAAGAGACCCAGTACTTC. It is translated as CASSSDSQETQYF.

This clonotype occurred a few times. The V call is TRBV10-3, the J call TRBJ1-3; D remains ambiguous. The CDR3 extends over 14 amino acids. Trimming shortened V by 8 bases and J by 0 bases, and 11 bases separated the two germline ends. Germline CDR1 and CDR2: ENHRY and SYGVKD. Here the CDR3 reads CAIGVGSSGNTIYF. In nucleotides, the CDR3 is TGTGCCATCGGCGTTGGCTCCTCTGGAAACACCATATATTTT.

V and J are TRBV7-9 and TRBJ2-7; 9 bases align to TRBD1. The germline gives CDR1 SEHNR, CDR2 FQNEAQ (reference sequence). The ends lost 5 bases at V and 2 bases at J; junction bases unmatched: 7. The CDR3 length is 15 residues. The CDR3 loop reads CASSTDRGRPYEQYV. CDR3 DNA: TGTGCCAGCAGCACGGACAGGGGCCGACCCTACGAGCAGTACGTC.

This clonotype has more than one count but fewer than ten. The genes are TRBV27 and TRBJ1-3, with D uncertain. Germline lookup yields CDR1 MNHEY and CDR2 SMNVEV (reference sequence). The CDR3 extends over 13 amino acids. The V end was cut by 5 bases, the J end by 3 bases, with 8 bases between. CDR3 DNA: TGTGCCAGCAGTCCGAACTATGGAAACACCATATATTTT. Translation: CASSPNYGNTIYF.

As DNA, the CDR3 is TGTGCCAGCCGGGAGAGGCAGGGCCAGGGCGAGCAGTACGTC. It specifies CASRERQGQGEQYV. The chain employs TRBV6-6 and TRBJ2-7, with D tentatively TRBD2 (6 bases). This CDR3 has 14 amino acids. Deletions cut 8 bases from V and 6 bases from J, with 20 bases between. Germline V gene data show CDR1 as MNHNY and CDR2 as SVGAGI (reference sequence).

The table lists this clonotype with many counts. This chain uses TRBV4-1 with TRBJ1-1, with a weak D call TRBD1 (6 bases). The V end was cut by 4 bases, the J end by 3 bases, with 9 bases between. The CDR3 is made up of 13 amino acids. Germline V gene sequence: CDR1 MGHRA, CDR2 YSYEKL. CDR3 loop: CASSPDSYTEAFF. In DNA form, the CDR3 reads TGCGCCAGCAGCCCGGACAGTTACACTGAAGCTTTCTTT.

A few counts support this clonotype. The chain recombines TRBV7-9 with TRBJ1-1, with D unclear. V was shortened by 4 bases and J by 9 bases, with 15 bases between the two germline ends. Germline V gives CDR1 SEHNR, CDR2 FQNEAQ (reference sequence). The CDR3 consists of 13 residues. CDR3 residues: CASSSSQKSKAFF. The CDR3 DNA reads as TGTGCCAGCAGCTCTTCCCAGAAGTCCAAAGCTTTCTTT.

This sequence joins TRBV12-3 or TRBV12-4 and TRBJ1-4; D unclear. V shed 6 bases and J shed 4 bases, with 18 bases lying between them. This CDR3 is 16 amino acids long. Here the CDR3 reads CASSPPLGKGNEKLFF. The CDR3 coding sequence is TGTGCCAGCAGCCCCCCTTTGGGTAAGGGTAATGAAAAACTGTTTTTT.

This chain links TRBV14 with TRBJ2-7; D may be TRBD2 (7 bases). CDR3 size: 12 residues. Germline V gene lookup returns CDR1 SGHDN and CDR2 FVKESK. Deletions cut 4 bases from V and 6 bases from J, with 10 bases between. Here the CDR3 DNA reads TGTGCCAGCAGCCCGGGGGGCGCCGAGCAGTACTTC. This gives the protein CASSPGGAEQYF.

The V and J genes are TRBV27 and TRBJ2-3; TRBD2 is a possible D gene (6 bases). CDR1 and CDR2 (germline): MNHEY, SMNVEV (reference sequence). With 2 bases removed from V and 4 bases from J, the gap between germline ends came to 13 bases. This CDR3 has 15 amino acids. As DNA, the CDR3 is TGTGCCAGCAGTTTACTGAGGGGAGGATCAGATACGCAGTATTTT. Translating gives CASSLLRGGSDTQYF.

This clonotype was counted many times. The J gene is TRBJ1-5, the V gene TRBV7-9; the D is unclear. CDR3 length: 12 residues. With 3 bases removed from V and 3 bases from J, the gap between germline ends came to 3 bases. Germline V gene data show CDR1 as SEHNR and CDR2 as FQNEAQ (reference sequence). The CDR3 loop reads CASSFANQPQHF. In DNA, the CDR3 is TGTGCCAGCAGCTTTGCCAATCAGCCCCAGCATTTT.

This clonotype showed up many times. The rearrangement joins TRBV9 to TRBJ2-5; TRBD2 matches 11 bases. V lost 3 bases and J lost 3; bases outside the gene matches: 10. CDR3 length: 17 amino acids. Germline-derived CDR1 and CDR2 are SGDLS and YYNGEE. The CDR3 bases are TGTGCCAGCAGCGCCGAGGGGGGACTAGCGGACGAAGAGACCCAGTACTTC. It encodes CASSAEGGLADEETQYF.

This clonotype came up a few times. The V call is TRBV27, the J call TRBJ1-5; D remains ambiguous. Per germline, CDR1 MNHEY and CDR2 SMNVEV (reference sequence). The CDR3 runs to 13 residues. The V gene lost 2 bases and the J gene lost 4 bases, with 6 bases spanning the gap. CDR3 loop: CASSLKINQPQHF. In DNA form, the CDR3 reads TGTGCCAGCAGTTTAAAGATAAATCAGCCCCAGCATTTT.

The V and J genes are TRBV4-1 and TRBJ1-1; D not certain. Germline V gene data show CDR1 as MGHRA and CDR2 as YSYEKL. The CDR3 contains 17 residues. Trimming removed 0 bases from V and 8 bases from J, with 22 bases in between. The CDR3 DNA is TGCGCCAGCAGCCAAGATCCCAAGCTCCCCGCTAGGAGAGAAGCTTTCTTT. Amino acid sequence: CASSQDPKLPARREAFF.

The V and J genes are TRBV20-1 and TRBJ2-2; 10 nucleotides agree with TRBD2. V shed 0 bases and J 4 bases; nucleotides not matched to a gene: 11. Per the germline V gene, CDR1 is DFQATT and CDR2 is SNEGSKA (reference sequence). The CDR3 totals 18 residues. The CDR3 protein is CSARDLVSGGHATGELFF. CDR3 coding DNA: TGCAGTGCTAGAGATCTTGTTAGCGGGGGGCACGCCACCGGGGAGCTGTTTTTT.

This clonotype was seen repeatedly, ten times or more. The chain recombines TRBV5-6 with TRBJ2-7; TRBD2 matches at 8 bases. The V gene's germline CDR1 is SGHDT and CDR2 YYEEEE. V dropped 0 bases and J dropped 5; count of bases not matched to a gene: 7. This CDR3 has 15 residues. CDR3 sequence (DNA): TGTGCCAGCAGCTTGGCCCCAGCGGGGGTCAACGAGCAGTACTTC. It is translated as CASSLAPAGVNEQYF.

This clonotype was seen a few times. The chain joins TRBV6-2 or TRBV6-3 to TRBJ1-5; a weak D match, TRBD1 (6 bases). V lost 2 bases, J lost 7 bases, and 21 bases lay in between. CDR1 and CDR2 (germline): MNHEY, SVGEGT. This CDR3 has 17 amino acids. CDR3 nucleotide sequence: TGTGCCAGCAGTTACGAAATCAAGGGGGTTAACAGGCAGCCCCAGCATTTT. Residues: CASSYEIKGVNRQPQHF.

This sequence joins TRBV4-1 and TRBJ1-6; D is uncertain. The CDR3 is 13 residues long. V gave up 4 bases and J gave up 8 bases, with 9 bases separating them. Germline lookup yields CDR1 MGHRA and CDR2 YSYEKL. The CDR3 nucleotides are TGCGCCAGCAGCCTCTTAGGATATTCACCCCTCCACTTT. This gives the protein CASSLLGYSPLHF.

The sample holds a few counts of this clonotype. The chain carries TRBV20-1 and TRBJ2-7; D perhaps matches TRBD1 (6 bases). The CDR3 covers 14 residues. Germline V gene data show CDR1 as DFQATT and CDR2 as SNEGSKA (reference sequence). The V and J ends lost 4 bases and 2 bases respectively, with 15 bases between them. This CDR3 reads CSAKPGRDTYEQYF. CDR3 sequence (DNA): TGCAGTGCTAAACCCGGACGGGACACCTACGAGCAGTACTTC.

This clonotype was seen only a few times. The genes are TRBV20-1 and TRBJ1-5; 7 bases fit TRBD1. Losses at the gene ends were 6 bases for V and 0 bases for J; bases not matched to a gene: 5. This CDR3 contains 14 residues. Germline V gene sequence: CDR1 DFQATT, CDR2 SNEGSKA (reference sequence). CDR3 loop: CSASGQSSNQPQHF. The CDR3 coding sequence is TGCAGTGCCTCGGGACAGAGTAGCAATCAGCCCCAGCATTTT.

This clonotype was seen only a few times. The CDR3: CASRPGTGETEAFF. DNA for the CDR3: TGCGCCAGCAGACCCGGGACAGGGGAAACTGAAGCTTTCTTT. The chain uses TRBV5-1 and TRBJ1-1; 10 positions agree with TRBD1. CDR3 length equals 14 residues. Germline loops: CDR1 SGHRS, CDR2 YFSETQ. V was pared by 5 bases and J by 5 bases, with 6 bases of the junction left unmatched.

This clonotype was detected many times. V and J are TRBV7-2 and TRBJ1-1; maybe TRBD1 (6 bases). Deletions cut 2 bases from V and 4 bases from J, with 8 bases between. The germline CDR1 and CDR2 sequences are SGHTA and FQGNSA. The CDR3 contains 13 residues. The CDR3 DNA reads as TGTGCCAGCAGCTTAACAGGGACCACTGAAGCTTTCTTT. It yields the protein CASSLTGTTEAFF.

In this sample, this clonotype turned up a few times. The chain carries TRBV28 and TRBJ2-7; 7 bases are a match to TRBD1. This CDR3 region has 15 residues. The trim removed 4 bases at V and 3 bases at J, leaving 9 bases unmatched. The germline gives CDR1 MDHEN, CDR2 SYDVKM. CDR3 protein: CASSSLSRTGYEQYF. In nucleotides, the CDR3 is TGTGCCAGCAGTTCCCTATCCCGGACAGGCTACGAGCAGTACTTC.

The rearrangement uses TRBV4-3 and TRBJ2-1, with TRBD1 matching 7 bases. CDR1 is LGHNA, CDR2 YSLEER, per germline. The V and J ends lost 4 bases and 1 base, in that order; junction bases with no gene match: 4. The CDR3 sequence is 15 residues long. DNA of the CDR3: TGCGCCAGCAGCCCCGGACAGGTGTCCTACAATGAGCAGTTCTTC. It translates to CASSPGQVSYNEQFF.

This chain connects TRBV29-1 to TRBJ2-5; D ambiguous. In germline, CDR1 is SQVTM, CDR2 ANQGSEA. The CDR3 contains 14 residues. V was shortened by 0 bases and J by 6 bases, with 14 bases between the two germline ends. DNA of the CDR3: TGCAGCGTTGAAGATCTAGGCTGGGGAAAGACCCAGTACTTC. It is translated as CSVEDLGWGKTQYF.